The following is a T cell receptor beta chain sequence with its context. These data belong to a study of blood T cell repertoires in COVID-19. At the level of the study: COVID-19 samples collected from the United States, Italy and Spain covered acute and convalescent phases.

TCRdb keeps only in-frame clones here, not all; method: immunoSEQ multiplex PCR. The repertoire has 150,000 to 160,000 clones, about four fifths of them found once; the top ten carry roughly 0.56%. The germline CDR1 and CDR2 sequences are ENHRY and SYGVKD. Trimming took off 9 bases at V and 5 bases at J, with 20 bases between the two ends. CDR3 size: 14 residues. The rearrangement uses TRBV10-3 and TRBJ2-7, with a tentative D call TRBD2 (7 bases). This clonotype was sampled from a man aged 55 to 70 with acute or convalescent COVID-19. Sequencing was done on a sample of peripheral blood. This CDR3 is CAIRGGVTFNEQYF. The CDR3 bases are TGTGCCATACGAGGGGGGGTCACCTTTAACGAGCAGTACTTC.